Sequencing of this TCR beta chain was carried out in a study of shared clonotypes between healthy human individuals. General study results and limits: Larger estimated richness was generally recorded for naive subsets relative to memory subsets.

Germline V lookup: CDR1 SGHNT, CDR2 YYREEE (reference sequence). The V segment lost 5 bases and the J segment 5 bases; nucleotides outside the gene matches: 8. This CDR3 comprises 15 residues. Worth noting for this clone: Antigen: not known. Other DNA sequences within the sample encode an identical CDR3.

Libraries were prepared by immunoSEQ multiplex PCR; TCRdb keeps only in-frame clonotypes and omits some of them. The sample records approximately 2.4 million clones, around 95% being singletons. The chain joins TRBV5-4 to TRBJ2-5; 11 bases agree with TRBD1. The specimen was naive CD4+ T cells sorted from blood. The subset: CD45RA+ positively selected. This clonotype was sampled from a man aged 18 to 30 in good health. The CDR3 nucleotides are TGTGCCAGCAGTTCGGGACAGGGGGTGGGGGAGACCCAGTACTTC. This codes for CASSSGQGVGETQYF.